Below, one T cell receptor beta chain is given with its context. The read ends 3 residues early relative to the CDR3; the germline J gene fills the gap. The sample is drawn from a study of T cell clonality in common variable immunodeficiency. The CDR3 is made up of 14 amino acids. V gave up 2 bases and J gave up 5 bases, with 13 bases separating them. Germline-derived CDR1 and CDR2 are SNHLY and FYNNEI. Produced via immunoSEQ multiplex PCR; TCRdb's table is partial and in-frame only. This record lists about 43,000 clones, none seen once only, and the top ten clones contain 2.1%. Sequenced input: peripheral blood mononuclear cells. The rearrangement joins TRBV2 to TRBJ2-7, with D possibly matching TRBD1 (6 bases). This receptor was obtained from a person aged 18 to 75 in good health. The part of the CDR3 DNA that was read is TGTGCCAGCAGTGAAAGTACAGGGTTGGACGAG. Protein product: CASSESTGLDE. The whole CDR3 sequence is CASSESTGLDEQYF. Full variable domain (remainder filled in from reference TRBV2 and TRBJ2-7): EPEVTQTPSHQVTQMGQEVILRCVPISNHLYFYWYRQILGQKVEFLVSFYNNEISEKSEIFDDQFSVERPDGSNFTLKIRSTKLEDSAMYFCASSESTGLDEQYFGPGTRLTVT.